The rows below give T cell receptor beta chains drawn from one sample of a study of blood T cell repertoires in COVID-19. The assay was immunoSEQ multiplex PCR, and TCRdb's table has in-frame clones only and misses some. The table lists around 380,000 clones, about 80% of them singletons. Sequencing was carried out using peripheral blood. These receptors were obtained from a human donor with acute or convalescent COVID-19. The donor label of this sample is uncertain. The CDR3 runs from the conserved cysteine through the conserved F or W. The order of the fields is J gene, clone size, D gene, V gene, CDR3 protein, CDR3 DNA. A D gene is named only where the DNA matches it firmly. A clone size is listed for some rows: how often the clone was seen (once, few, many), or a class if it is expanded.

J gene: TRBJ1-2; clone size: once; D gene: -; V gene: TRBV5-4; CDR3 protein: CASSILDRTNYGYTF; CDR3 DNA: TGTGCCAGCTCAATTTTGGACAGAACTAACTATGGCTACACCTTC
J gene: TRBJ1-2; clone size: few; D gene: TRBD1; V gene: TRBV5-5; CDR3 protein: CASSLGWTGPGYTF; CDR3 DNA: TGTGCCAGCAGCTTGGGGTGGACAGGGCCCGGCTACACCTTC
J gene: TRBJ1-6; clone size: once; D gene: -; V gene: TRBV18; CDR3 protein: CASFSSYNSPLHF; CDR3 DNA: TGTGCCAGCTTCAGCTCCTATAATTCACCCCTCCACTTT
J gene: TRBJ1-2; clone size: -; D gene: -; V gene: TRBV28; CDR3 protein: CASSSPGVEGYTF; CDR3 DNA: TGTGCCAGCAGCTCCCCCGGGGTGGAAGGCTACACCTTC
J gene: TRBJ2-2; clone size: -; D gene: -; V gene: TRBV5-1; CDR3 protein: CASSYGQSGELFF; CDR3 DNA: TGCGCCAGCAGCTATGGACAATCCGGGGAGCTGTTTTTT
J gene: TRBJ2-4; clone size: -; D gene: -; V gene: TRBV20-1; CDR3 protein: CSAKQNIQYF; CDR3 DNA: TGCAGTGCTAAGCAAAACATTCAGTACTTC
J gene: TRBJ1-6; clone size: -; D gene: -; V gene: TRBV18; CDR3 protein: CASSPGYNSPLHF; CDR3 DNA: TGTGCCAGCTCACCCGGGTATAATTCACCCCTCCACTTT
J gene: TRBJ1-5; clone size: -; D gene: -; V gene: TRBV7-2; CDR3 protein: CASSPQGTLNQPQHF; CDR3 DNA: TGTGCCAGCAGCCCCCAGGGGACACTCAATCAGCCCCAGCATTTT
J gene: TRBJ2-7; clone size: -; D gene: TRBD1; V gene: TRBV25-1; CDR3 protein: CASSESPRGLREQYF; CDR3 DNA: TGTGCCAGCAGTGAATCCCCCAGGGGGTTACGCGAGCAGTACTTC
J gene: TRBJ1-5; clone size: few; D gene: -; V gene: TRBV7-2; CDR3 protein: CASSKQSNQPQHF; CDR3 DNA: TGTGCCAGCAGCAAACAAAGCAATCAGCCCCAGCATTTT
J gene: TRBJ1-2; clone size: -; D gene: -; V gene: TRBV6-1; CDR3 protein: CASSELRVAGVDYTF; CDR3 DNA: TGTGCCAGCAGTGAACTACGAGTAGCAGGGGTTGACTACACCTTC
J gene: TRBJ1-4; clone size: -; D gene: -; V gene: TRBV5-1; CDR3 protein: CASSPQGATNEKLFF; CDR3 DNA: TGCGCCAGCAGCCCACAGGGTGCAACTAATGAAAAACTGTTTTTT
J gene: TRBJ1-5; clone size: -; D gene: -; V gene: TRBV18; CDR3 protein: CASSPPGAYNQPQHF; CDR3 DNA: TGTGCCAGCTCACCCCCAGGGGCGTACAATCAGCCCCAGCATTTT
J gene: TRBJ2-1; clone size: -; D gene: -; V gene: TRBV5-6; CDR3 protein: CASSLRRGYNEQFF; CDR3 DNA: TGTGCCAGCAGCTTAAGAAGAGGGTACAATGAGCAGTTCTTC
J gene: TRBJ2-1; clone size: -; D gene: -; V gene: TRBV4-1; CDR3 protein: CASRQANEQFF; CDR3 DNA: TGCGCCAGCAGACAGGCAAATGAGCAGTTCTTC
J gene: TRBJ2-2; clone size: -; D gene: TRBD1; V gene: TRBV25-1; CDR3 protein: CASSLRQGNGELFF; CDR3 DNA: TGTGCCAGCAGTTTAAGACAGGGGAACGGGGAGCTGTTTTTT
J gene: TRBJ2-7; clone size: -; D gene: TRBD2; V gene: TRBV7-2; CDR3 protein: CASSLGGGSTYEQYF; CDR3 DNA: TGTGCCAGCAGCTTAGGGGGGGGATCTACCTACGAGCAGTACTTC
J gene: TRBJ1-4; clone size: -; D gene: -; V gene: TRBV19; CDR3 protein: CASIGSAAAEKLFF; CDR3 DNA: TGTGCCAGTATTGGATCAGCGGCCGCTGAAAAACTGTTTTTT
J gene: TRBJ2-6; clone size: -; D gene: -; V gene: TRBV6-1; CDR3 protein: CASSEKQALSSGANVLTF; CDR3 DNA: TGTGCCAGCAGTGAAAAACAGGCCCTCAGCTCTGGGGCCAACGTCCTGACTTTC
J gene: TRBJ1-2; clone size: -; D gene: TRBD1; V gene: TRBV30; CDR3 protein: CAWSVHSGGRGYTF; CDR3 DNA: TGTGCCTGGAGTGTACATTCAGGGGGTCGTGGCTACACCTTC
J gene: TRBJ2-5; clone size: -; D gene: TRBD2; V gene: TRBV29-1; CDR3 protein: CSVELAGNQETQYF; CDR3 DNA: TGCAGCGTTGAATTAGCGGGGAACCAAGAGACCCAGTACTTC
J gene: TRBJ2-5; clone size: -; D gene: -; V gene: TRBV5-1; CDR3 protein: CASSLARGQETQYF; CDR3 DNA: TGCGCCAGCAGCTTGGCCCGGGGCCAAGAGACCCAGTACTTC
J gene: TRBJ1-1; clone size: once; D gene: TRBD1; V gene: TRBV9; CDR3 protein: CASSTPQGVGTEAFF; CDR3 DNA: TGTGCCAGCAGTACTCCACAGGGGGTCGGCACTGAAGCTTTCTTT
J gene: TRBJ2-7; clone size: -; D gene: -; V gene: TRBV4-2; CDR3 protein: CASSHGQGNFYEQYF; CDR3 DNA: TGTGCCAGCAGCCACGGACAAGGAAATTTCTACGAGCAGTACTTC
J gene: TRBJ1-4; clone size: -; D gene: -; V gene: TRBV18; CDR3 protein: CASSPSQGQTTNEKLFF; CDR3 DNA: TGTGCCAGCTCACCATCCCAGGGGCAGACAACTAATGAAAAACTGTTTTTT